This T cell receptor (beta chain) comes out of a study of technical replicates of blood from a handful of donors. The V and J ends lost 6 bases and 5 bases respectively, with 11 bases between them. Germline values: CDR1 LNHDA, CDR2 SQIVND (reference sequence). The CDR3 is made up of 13 amino acids. Profiling relied on immunoSEQ multiplex PCR, and the TCRdb table lists in-frame clones only, not all of them. The sample carries tens of thousands of clones, almost 99% recorded once. The sequence came from a human donor in good health. The sequenced sample consisted of T cells isolated from PBMCs. The rearrangement links TRBV19 to TRBJ1-5, with D possibly being TRBD1 (5 bases). This CDR3 is CASSPARDQPQHF. Here the CDR3 DNA reads TGTGCCAGTAGCCCCGCCAGGGATCAGCCCCAGCATTTT.